The clone carrying this TCR beta chain was recorded only once. Antigen unknown. Scientists amplified the TCR beta CDR3 regions from RNA transcripts. HTBI primers were employed in first-round RT-PCR, then a second-round multiplex PCR followed. One entry per CDR3 protein, called by TCRdb with MiXCR from the multiplex PCR reads. The sample has 400,000 to 450,000 distinct CDR3 sequences, 21% seen once. Hyperthyroidism was considered stable when no ophthalmopathy appeared within 18 months of follow-up. Other autoimmune diseases, uncontrolled infections, pregnancy or lactation ruled patients out of participation. Someone took the PBMCs out of 9.5 to 10 ml of fresh peripheral blood. The data were taken from a study of Graves' ophthalmopathy and Graves' hyperthyroidism. This CDR3 spans 14 amino acids. Germline CDR1 MDHEN, CDR2 SYDVKM. Trimming took 2 bases from V and 5 from J, leaving 13 bases between them. Study findings and constraints: Most clonotypes expanded in thyroid above 0.001 frequency were present in blood too.

The TCR comes from a young woman with stable Graves' hyperthyroidism. The chain joins TRBV28 to TRBJ2-7, with D tentatively TRBD2 (6 bases). The material sequenced was peripheral blood. CDR3 amino acids: CASSLGTRGHEQYF. The CDR3 DNA is TGTGCCAGCAGTTTAGGGACGCGGGGCCACGAGCAGTACTTC.